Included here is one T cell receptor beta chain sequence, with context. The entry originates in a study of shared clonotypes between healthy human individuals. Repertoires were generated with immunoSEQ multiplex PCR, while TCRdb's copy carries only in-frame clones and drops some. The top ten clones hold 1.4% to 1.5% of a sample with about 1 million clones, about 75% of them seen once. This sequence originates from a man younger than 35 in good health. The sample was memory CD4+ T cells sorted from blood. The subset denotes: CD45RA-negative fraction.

The CDR3 coding sequence is TGTGCCAGCTCACCAACCCGGTACACAGATACGCAGTATTTT. It codes for CASSPTRYTDTQYF. The chain links TRBV18 to TRBJ2-3; D is unclear. V was trimmed by 2 bases and J by 2 bases, leaving 8 bases between them. The CDR3 totals 14 residues. The germline gives CDR1 KGHSH, CDR2 LQKENI.